This TCR beta chain appears in the sequencing data of a study of cytomegalovirus exposure and HLA in healthy donors (TCRdb year 2017). Broadly, across the study: According to an earlier analysis of 587 of the donors, 200 million or so T cells yielded 100 million or so unique TCR beta sequences and 276 Gb of sequence data. Among 300 to 500 genotyped donors of the cohort, an average of roughly 230,000 unique TCR beta nucleotide sequences was sequenced per donor, of which approximately 19% were non-productive. Genome-wide SNP genotypes for about 65% of the roughly 700 donors were used in a later genetic analysis, which treated that subset as a discovery cohort. Typing coverage differed by locus: A, B, C, DRB1 and DQB1 were typed in roughly 620-640 donors, DQA1 in roughly 510, DPA1 in roughly 590, and DPB1 in roughly 470. To predict cytomegalovirus infection status, the study brought together high-throughput TCR immunosequencing, statistical association of individual TCRs with disease status, and machine learning. An earlier analysis of approximately 630 of the donors applied high-throughput TCR beta sequencing to assess whether each TCR beta V gene segment acted as functional or pseudogenic. A later analysis re-analyzed previously published TCR beta repertoires from approximately 670 donors and added high-resolution HLA genotyping to study TCR occurrence patterns. Along with the approximately 650-subject first cohort, a separate validation cohort of around 110 different subjects was used. Rather than drawing on any new phenotypic data, the later analysis identified candidate immune exposures from TCR beta sequences and the way those sequences occurred across donors. Because of strong linkage in the cohort, roughly 5 DR-DQ haplotypes were treated as single units for association and clustering. The study used immunosequencing to profile the T cell repertoires of approximately 640 subjects and linked those repertoires to cytomegalovirus serostatus. Donor age, sex, ethnicity and CMV serostatus were compiled alongside the repertoire data. An early release covering 550 to 700 HLA-typed donors comprised approximately 300 gigabases of sequencing data and roughly 86 million unique TCR sequences. Both class I and class II loci were covered by HLA typing, at four-digit resolution. Among the approximately 420 genotyped donors, around 79% belonged to the genetic ancestry cluster associated with self-reported Caucasian donors. Every discovery cohort repertoire had been produced on one sequencing platform. The study was designed to test whether signatures of past pathogen exposure could be identified by cataloging public T cell receptors. What the research found in general, with its limitations: Several of the top co-occurrence clusters appeared to be linked to parvovirus B19, influenza, CMV and Epstein-Barr virus, according to a later analysis. Because counts were too low, about 15 rarely observed V segments, including chromosome 9 orphons, were left out of the earlier analysis of approximately 500 of the donors. According to the authors, the approach could potentially be generalized to other disease states and immunological phenotypes. Only TCR beta chains were sequenced in this cohort, and the absence of alpha or paired-chain data limited detectable features. The study listed 150 to 200 TCR beta chains as associated with cytomegalovirus. Broadly in line with IMGT annotations, most TCR beta V segments showed up in productive rearrangements about 87% or about 30% of the time in an earlier analysis of 450 to 750 of the donors. Because the 87-base-pair reads could not distinguish some IMGT-functional V segments, including TRBV6-2 and TRBV6-3, those segments were excluded. Because some donors lacked HLA typing at each locus, the association tests relied only on the typed subset. CMV serostatus was the only immune exposure information available for the cohort. Most TCR sequences were observed very rarely across donors, whereas some public TCRs were present in many individuals. Linkage disequilibrium might explain the correlated functional status among segregating V segments, but an unknown experimental factor could not be ruled out. Presence/absence analyses assumed roughly uniform sequencing depth across donors, an assumption that may not hold. Assigning TCR associations to individual alleles was difficult when HLA alleles, especially DR and DQ, strongly co-occurred. In a later analysis, 16,951 TCR beta sequences were associated with specific HLA alleles at a false discovery rate of 0.05. A cluster of highly shared sequence variants was judged likely to represent a technical artifact of the sequencing pipeline. A later analysis found that most CMV-associated TCR beta chains appeared HLA-restricted, with HLA associations seemingly driven largely by CMV exposure. In both the original and validation cohorts, the classifier was reported to diagnose cytomegalovirus status with high specificity and sensitivity. A further reported finding was that TCR beta sequences accurately predicted the HLA-A and HLA-B alleles for most subjects in the first cohort. According to a later analysis, TCR association rates differed among HLA loci, with DRB1 alleles showing the most associated TCRs and HLA-C alleles showing the fewest. A few of the identified cytomegalovirus-associated TCR beta chains were confirmed in vitro to be specific for cytomegalovirus antigens. In a later analysis, HLA-associated TCR beta chains were found to be more clonally expanded and to have lower generation probabilities than equally common non-associated chains. Compared with the roughly 670-donor mean, donors in an Asian-associated ancestry cluster had fewer N-insertions in productive TCRs, according to a later genetic analysis. V-gene and J-gene trimming of TCR beta chains was associated with a missense DCLRE1C variant in a later genetic analysis, and the association was replicated in an independent cohort.

With regard to this clone: Its antigen is still unknown. Per-base quality was not reported, and no clone a single base away is much larger than it.

Via the germline V gene (reference sequence), CDR1 is SGHNT and CDR2 YYREEE. From the cysteine through the phenylalanine, the CDR3 covers 16 amino acids. Left in the record is the CDR3 DNA by itself, 48 bases read in frame from the first base. Germline trimming amounts to 4 bases on V and 6 bases on J, with 10 as the count of junction bases outside the gene matches. The cohort consisted of 666 healthy bone marrow donors. All cohort members were sampled while nominally healthy, although unrecorded immune exposures were likely present. The donor tested CMV seropositive, placing the donor among the roughly 270 seropositive members of the cohort. Each donor provided a peripheral blood sample, and peripheral blood mononuclear cells were used for TCR beta sequencing. The Qiagen DNeasy Blood Extraction Kit was used to extract genomic DNA from the blood cell samples. The method behind the library was the immunoSEQ multiplex PCR assay. The multiplex PCR relied on a mix of 60 forward primers for TCR Vbeta segments and 13 reverse primers for TCR Jbeta segments. The CDR3 region of rearranged TCR beta genes was amplified from genomic DNA by a multiplex PCR assay. The amplified TCR beta libraries were sequenced on the Illumina HiSeq System as 87-base-pair reads. The study's own analysis went as follows. Across the 670 or so repertoires, a later analysis counted tens of millions of unique TCR beta chains, around 11 million of which were shared by at least two donors. A nearest-neighbor algorithm error-corrected the raw reads and collapsed the reads into unique sequences, merging closely related sequences to remove PCR and sequencing errors. Alignment of CDR3 sequences to IMGT reference sequences was used to assign V, D and J gene segments. Each retained sequence needed at least a six-nucleotide match to both a V gene segment and a J gene segment. Rearrangements were called productive when the CDR3 lacked stop codons and stayed in frame with V and J; all others were non-productive. Following IMGT convention, CDR3 was defined as the stretch from the second conserved V-encoded cysteine to the conserved J-encoded phenylalanine. Sequences without an unambiguous match to a single V gene segment were excluded from the earlier analysis of about 640 of the donors. In an earlier analysis of more than 500 of the donors, a V segment was called functional when productive rearrangements were above 56.7%, and segregating when the standard deviation between donors exceeded 5%. To diagnose cytomegalovirus status from the catalog of TCR beta chain sequences, a statistical classification framework was built. In a later analysis, V and J genes were assigned by comparing TCR nucleotide sequences against IMGT/GENE-DB human TR gene sequences. Using the TCRdist pipeline, a later analysis assigned CDR3 sequences along with most-parsimonious VDJ recombination scenarios. In a later analysis, each TCR beta chain was defined by its CDR3 amino acid sequence together with its V-gene family, and reads without a unique V-gene family were excluded. A later analysis removed several hundred highly shared, low-generation-probability nucleotide sequences to deal with suspected cross-contamination and a sequencing artifact. In a later analysis, a clonal expansion index for each public chain was calculated from normalized within-repertoire ranks of inferred template counts. In a later analysis, generation probabilities were computed with a VDJ recombination model fitted to out-of-frame rearrangements, and the resulting probabilities were checked against IGoR. In a later analysis, hypergeometric tests were used to score TCR-TCR, TCR-HLA and TCR-CMV co-occurrence, with a repertoire-size bias correction applied to TCR pairs. To estimate false discovery rates, a later analysis permuted the HLA or CMV assignments 20 times. In a later analysis, co-occurring TCRs were grouped using DBSCAN, with TCRdist sequence similarity added in when clustering inside HLA-allele-positive subsets. Co-occurrence clustering excluded repertoires with fewer than 30,000 or more than 120,000 public chains, plus five with anomalous nucleotide sharing. TCRdb limited this immuneACCESS table to in-frame rearrangements with V and J called. A share of clones is missing; checked studies link under half to unresolved V genes, and the rest is unexplained. V, J and clone size were drawn from that table, and D and trimming were deduced from the DNA. Counted in this sample were about 100,000 clones; about 70% of them appeared once. Together, the top ten hold approximately 3% of the sample.

The sequence was obtained from a female donor in good health and CMV-seropositive. The source material was PBMCs. The V and J genes are TRBV5-4 and TRBJ2-1; TRBD2 agrees with 10 junctional bases. The bases read TGTGCCAGCAGCACCGTAGCGGGGGGCCGGGTCAATGAGCAGTTCTTC. It translates as CASSTVAGGRVNEQFF.